This T cell receptor (beta chain) was recovered during a study of blood T cell repertoires in COVID-19. Study-level background: COVID-19 samples collected from the United States, Italy and Spain covered acute and convalescent phases. T cells, B-cell-depleted T cells, or PBMCs provided the cDNA or gDNA that served as material.

Germline CDR1 reads LGHDT; CDR2 reads YNNKEL (reference sequence). This CDR3 spans 16 amino acids. Losses at the gene ends were 5 bases for V and 3 bases for J; bases not matched to a gene: 11. Authors' data handling: Researchers report that nucleated cell counts were estimated from reference gene primer amplification. Clones were read by immunoSEQ multiplex PCR, and TCRdb kept only the in-frame ones, dropping some. From that table come the V and J calls and clone size; the DNA was used to work out D and trimming. The sample lists more than 35,000 clones, around 80% occurring once. The sequence was collected from a man aged 65 to 85 with acute or convalescent COVID-19. The V gene is TRBV3-1 (or the pseudogene TRBV3-2), the J gene TRBJ2-7; 9 bases align to TRBD2. The sample was peripheral blood. CDR3 amino acids: CASSGETSGRNYEQYF. In nucleotides, the CDR3 is TGTGCCAGCAGCGGTGAAACTAGCGGGCGGAACTACGAGCAGTACTTC.